This TCR beta chain was captured in a study of blood T cells in healthy people across ages. This clonotype was counted a few times. The second PCR ran roughly 6 to 11 cycles with a sample-barcoded 5' primer and J-beta primers. A tag from a template-switch adaptor with 12 random nucleotides marked each cDNA molecule. MiXCR was run by TCRdb on the 5' RACE reads, yielding one entry per CDR3 protein. The sample has 700,000 to 850,000 distinct CDR3 sequences; about 55% are singletons. V was clipped by 6 bases and J by 6 bases, with 18 bases between them. Germline V CDR1 and CDR2: MNHNY, SVGAGI (reference sequence). The CDR3 has 14 amino acids.

This chain uses TRBV6-6 with TRBJ2-7; D assignment may be TRBD1 or TRBD2 (5 bases each). Specimen: blood. The receptor comes from an elderly man in good health. The CDR3 sequence: CASSFAGWDGEQYF. For the CDR3, the DNA is TGTGCCAGCAGCTTTGCCGGGTGGGACGGCGAGCAGTACTTC.